The entry that follows covers one TCR beta chain sequence. Here immunoSEQ multiplex PCR was the method, and the copy in TCRdb shows in-frame clones only, minus some. Counted here are around 16,000 clones, 86% occurring once; the ten biggest clones make up over 0.65%. Time point in this sample: newly diagnosed, previously untreated cHL patient sample. The authors purified CD4+ T cells from thawed PBMCs by magnetic negative selection. This entry belongs to a study of PD-1 blockade in classical Hodgkin lymphoma. Input material: CD4+ T cells from blood. The sequence derives from a human donor with classical Hodgkin lymphoma.

DNA for the CDR3: TGTGCCTGGAGTGCAGGGACAGATACGCAGTATTTT. It codes for CAWSAGTDTQYF. The chain carries TRBV30 and TRBJ2-3; maybe TRBD1 (5 bases). Germline V CDR1 and CDR2: GTSNPN, SVGIG (reference sequence). V lost 1 base and J 3 bases, leaving 5 bases between the germline ends. The CDR3 extends over 12 amino acids.